This entry lists 18 T cell receptor beta chains sequenced from one sample in a study of OX40 agonist ivuxolimab in advanced cancers. Profiled with immunoSEQ multiplex PCR; TCRdb holds only in-frame clones, not every one. The sample lists tens of thousands of clones, roughly 81% occurring once. The sample was CD4+ or CD8+ T cells sorted from blood, taken in a trial of the OX40 agonist ivuxolimab. The receptors derive from an adult with an advanced solid tumor such as melanoma, head and neck, liver or kidney cancer.

The table lists this clone with a few counts. The chain combines TRBV19 with TRBJ2-3, with 11 nucleotides matching TRBD1. The CDR3 covers 15 residues. Looked up from germline, CDR1 is LNHDA and CDR2 is SQIVND (reference sequence). V lost 2 bases to trimming and J lost 7 bases; unmatched junction nucleotides: 5. The CDR3 region has the DNA TGTGCCAGTAGTATAACCGGGACAGGGGGAAATACGCAGTATTTT. This codes for CASSITGTGGNTQYF.

The chain joins TRBV5-1 to TRBJ1-4, with D unclear. Trimming cost V 1 base and J 0 bases, with 7 bases left between them. This CDR3 is built from 15 residues. Germline CDR1 reads SGHRS; CDR2 reads YFSETQ. The CDR3 region has the DNA TGCGCCAGCAGCTTGTCCCAGACAACTAATGAAAAACTGTTTTTT. Amino acids: CASSLSQTTNEKLFF.

This clone was counted once. The chain employs TRBV5-1 and TRBJ2-1, with TRBD2 identical over 7 bases. Germline CDR1 SGHRS, CDR2 YFSETQ. J gave up 1 base and V 4 bases, and 17 bases lay outside the gene matches. This CDR3 has 19 residues. The DNA for the CDR3 is TGCGCCAGCAGCAGAGTGGGAGCGGGACGAACAAAATCCTACAATGAGCAGTTCTTC. This sequence encodes CASSRVGAGRTKSYNEQFF.

This sequence joins TRBV19 and TRBJ2-1; D call uncertain. Germline assignment: CDR1 LNHDA and CDR2 SQIVND (reference sequence). The length of the CDR3 is 15 residues. V was shortened by 3 bases and J by 0 bases, with 9 bases between the two germline ends. The CDR3 here is CASSIATNSYNEQFF. The CDR3 nucleotides read TGTGCCAGTAGTATTGCCACAAACTCCTACAATGAGCAGTTCTTC.

The CDR3 spells CASSEYTGSSAFF. The CDR3 DNA sequence: TGTGCCAGCAGTGAATATACCGGGAGTTCAGCTTTCTTT. This chain links TRBV25-1 with TRBJ1-1; D call uncertain. CDR1 is MGHDK and CDR2 is SYGVNS in the germline V gene. The CDR3 consists of 13 residues. The ends were cut back, 0 bases at V and 10 bases at J, with 12 bases in the middle.

The genes are TRBV7-6 and TRBJ2-3; 7 bases fit TRBD2. The CDR3 extends over 15 amino acids. CDR1 is SGHVS, CDR2 FNYEAQ, per germline. J was trimmed by 5 bases and V by 4 bases; bases with no gene match: 9. In DNA form, the CDR3 reads TGTGCCAGCAGCTCCTTGGGCGGGGAGGGAGATACGCAGTATTTT. It is translated as CASSSLGGEGDTQYF. The whole variable domain, remainder taken from reference TRBV7-6 and TRBJ2-3, is GAGVSQSPRYKVTKRGQDVALRCDPISGHVSLYWYRQALGQGPEFLTYFNYEAQQDKSGLPNDRFSAERPEGSISTLTIQRTEQRDSAMYRCASSSLGGEGDTQYFGPGTRLTVL.

The chain uses TRBV4-1 and TRBJ2-3, with TRBD2 identical over 13 bases. This CDR3 comprises 17 residues. Germline-derived CDR1 and CDR2 are MGHRA and YSYEKL. V was pared by 1 base and J by 2 bases, with 3 bases of the junction left unmatched. Written as DNA, the CDR3 is TGCGCCAGCAGCCAAGGACTAGCGGGAGGCACCACAGATACGCAGTATTTT. It translates to CASSQGLAGGTTDTQYF.

The chain uses TRBV7-8 and TRBJ1-2; 8 bases align to TRBD1. The ends lost 5 bases at V and 4 bases at J; junction bases unmatched: 3. Germline V CDR1 and CDR2: SGHVS, FQNEAQ. The CDR3 is 13 residues long. CDR3 in amino acids: CASSSDRGYGYTF. The CDR3 nucleotides are TGTGCCAGCAGCAGCGACAGGGGCTATGGCTACACCTTC.

The V call is TRBV4-1, the J call TRBJ1-5; D unresolved. CDR1 and CDR2 (germline): MGHRA, YSYEKL. This CDR3 is built from 13 residues. Trimming removed 1 base from V and 6 bases from J, with 7 bases in between. The chain's CDR3 is CASSQAQFQPQHF. DNA of the CDR3: TGCGCCAGCAGCCAAGCTCAGTTTCAGCCCCAGCATTTT.

This clone was seen once. V usage is TRBV6-6 and J usage is TRBJ1-2; D is ambiguous. Trimming shortened V by 4 bases and J by 4 bases, and 4 bases separated the two germline ends. Germline loops: CDR1 MNHNY, CDR2 SVGAGI (reference sequence). The CDR3 spans 11 residues. This CDR3 is CASSSSYGYTF. The CDR3 DNA reads TGTGCCAGCAGTTCTTCCTATGGCTACACCTTC.

The rearrangement uses TRBV4-3 and TRBJ2-7; maybe TRBD1 (5 bases). Trimming shortened V by 2 bases and J by 3 bases, and 14 bases separated the two germline ends. The length of the CDR3 is 15 residues. CDR1 is LGHNA and CDR2 is YSLEER in the germline V gene. The CDR3 DNA is TGCGCCAGCAGCCAACGGACAACCGGCCGCTACGAGCAGTACTTC. Translation gives CASSQRTTGRYEQYF.

The J gene is TRBJ1-5, the V gene TRBV6-1, with D tentatively TRBD1 (5 bases). The CDR3 is 15 amino acids. Germline CDR1 and CDR2: MNHNS and SASEGT. Trimming left V 5 bases short and J 1 base short, with 12 bases between. In nucleotides, the CDR3 is TGTGCCAGCAGTAAACAGGTGCTGAGCAATCAGCCCCAGCATTTT. This gives the protein CASSKQVLSNQPQHF.

V gene TRBV29-1 combines with J gene TRBJ1-2; 9 bases are a match to TRBD1. The V and J ends lost 1 base and 1 base, in that order; junction bases with no gene match: 13. The CDR3 extends over 18 amino acids. Per germline, CDR1 SQVTM and CDR2 ANQGSEA. The CDR3 reads CSVEGRDREGVYNYGYTF. The CDR3 DNA reads as TGCAGCGTTGAAGGCCGGGACAGGGAAGGGGTTTATAACTATGGCTACACCTTC. Full variable domain (remainder filled in from reference TRBV29-1 and TRBJ1-2): SAVISQKPSRDICQRGTSLTIQCQVDSQVTMMFWYRQQPGQSLTLIATANQGSEATYESGFVIDKFPISRPNLTFSTLTVSNMSPEDSSIYLCSVEGRDREGVYNYGYTFGSGTRLTVV.

This clone was seen a handful of times. The chain has TRBV4-1 and TRBJ1-5; tentatively, D is TRBD1 (6 bases). From germline, CDR1 is MGHRA and CDR2 YSYEKL. The CDR3 loop spans 15 amino acids. Trimming pared 0 bases from V and 4 bases from J, leaving 10 bases between. CDR3 bases: TGCGCCAGCAGCCAAGAAGGGGGGAATAATCAGCCCCAGCATTTT. Amino acids: CASSQEGGNNQPQHF.

The chain employs TRBV2 and TRBJ2-7; D possibly corresponds to TRBD2 (5 bases). The CDR3 is made up of 12 amino acids. The germline gives CDR1 SNHLY, CDR2 FYNNEI. Deletions cut 2 bases from V and 4 bases from J, with 6 bases between. The CDR3 loop is CASSELAYEQYF. CDR3 nucleotide sequence: TGTGCCAGCAGTGAACTAGCTTACGAGCAGTACTTC.

V gene TRBV4-2 combines with J gene TRBJ1-2; 12 bases match TRBD1. Germline-derived CDR1 and CDR2 are LGHNA and YNFKEQ. With V trimmed by 5 bases and J by 5 bases, 12 bases remained unmatched. The length of the CDR3 is 17 residues. The CDR3 region is CASSLTGTGGAWYGYTF. In nucleotides, the CDR3 is TGTGCCAGCAGCTTGACCGGGACAGGGGGCGCTTGGTATGGCTACACCTTC.

This clone was observed a few times. This sequence joins TRBV12-5 and TRBJ2-2, with 8 bases identical to TRBD1. The V gene end was trimmed by 3 bases and the J gene end by 6 bases; junction bases not matched to a gene: 6. CDR1 LGHNT and CDR2 FRNRAP come from the germline V gene. There are 15 residues in the CDR3. The DNA of the CDR3 is TGTGCTAGTGGTTTCCTGACAGGGGCCGCCGGGGAGCTGTTTTTT. Amino acids: CASGFLTGAAGELFF.

V gene TRBV9 combines with J gene TRBJ1-1; TRBD1 aligns across 7 bases. This CDR3 contains 14 residues. The V gene's germline CDR1 is SGDLS and CDR2 YYNGEE. Unmatched junction bases numbered 6, after V lost 2 bases and J lost 5 bases. CDR3 protein: CASSVTGVGTEAFF. The CDR3 DNA sequence: TGTGCCAGCAGCGTTACAGGGGTTGGAACTGAAGCTTTCTTT.